These 5 T cell receptor beta chains share one sample of origin, sequenced in a study of cytomegalovirus exposure and HLA in healthy donors (dated by TCRdb to the late 2010s). Receptors were amplified or captured by the immunoSEQ multiplex PCR assay. For the multiplex PCR, a mixture combining 60 forward primers for TCR Vbeta segments and 13 reverse primers for TCR Jbeta segments was used. TCRdb's version of the immuneACCESS table is confined to in-frame rearrangements and falls short of the full clone set. An unresolved V gene accounts for under half of the shortfall where checked; the remainder is of unknown origin. This sample lists about 160,000 clones; under 85% were detected once. Under 1.5% of the sample is taken by the ten largest. The specimen sequenced was PBMCs. The receptors come from a woman in her twenties or thirties in good health and CMV-seronegative.

The chain has TRBV6-1 and TRBJ2-3; 8 positions agree with TRBD2. Unmatched junction bases numbered 4, after V lost 4 bases and J lost 4 bases. Germline CDR1 reads MNHNS; CDR2 reads SASEGT. There are 14 residues in the CDR3. The CDR3 protein is CASSGTSSADTQYF. The DNA of the CDR3 is TGTGCCAGCAGTGGGACTAGCAGCGCAGATACGCAGTATTTT.

This chain uses TRBV7-9 with TRBJ2-7, with no clear D. V was pared by 4 bases and J by 2 bases, with 6 bases between. Germline lookup yields CDR1 SEHNR and CDR2 FQNEAQ (reference sequence). The CDR3 is 12 amino acids. CDR3 in DNA: TGTGCCAGCAGCTCCAGGACCTACGAGCAGTACTTC. Protein sequence: CASSSRTYEQYF.

The V and J genes are TRBV5-4 and TRBJ1-2; no firm D call. The CDR3 length is 13 residues. V lost 1 base, J lost 4 bases, and 8 bases lay in between. The germline V gene has CDR1 SGHNT and CDR2 YYREEE (reference sequence). The CDR3 nucleotides read TGTGCCAGCAGCTTGAGCGCCGGCTATGGCTACACCTTC. Translating gives CASSLSAGYGYTF.

J is TRBJ1-1 and V is TRBV7-3; weak D call: TRBD1 (5 bases). Germline lookup yields CDR1 SGHTA and CDR2 FQGTGA. The CDR3 runs 14 residues. V lost 4 bases and J 3 bases, leaving 12 bases between the germline ends. CDR3 amino acids: CASSSTGFDTEAFF. CDR3 sequence (DNA): TGTGCCAGCAGCTCCACAGGATTTGACACTGAAGCTTTCTTT.

This chain links TRBV4-2 with TRBJ2-3, with TRBD2 matching over 7 bases. CDR3 length equals 15 residues. Per the germline V gene, CDR1 is LGHNA and CDR2 is YNFKEQ. V lost 4 bases and J lost 2; bases outside the gene matches: 6. The CDR3 DNA reads as TGTGCCAGCAGCCCCAGGACTAGTAACACAGATACGCAGTATTTT. Translated, it gives CASSPRTSNTDTQYF.